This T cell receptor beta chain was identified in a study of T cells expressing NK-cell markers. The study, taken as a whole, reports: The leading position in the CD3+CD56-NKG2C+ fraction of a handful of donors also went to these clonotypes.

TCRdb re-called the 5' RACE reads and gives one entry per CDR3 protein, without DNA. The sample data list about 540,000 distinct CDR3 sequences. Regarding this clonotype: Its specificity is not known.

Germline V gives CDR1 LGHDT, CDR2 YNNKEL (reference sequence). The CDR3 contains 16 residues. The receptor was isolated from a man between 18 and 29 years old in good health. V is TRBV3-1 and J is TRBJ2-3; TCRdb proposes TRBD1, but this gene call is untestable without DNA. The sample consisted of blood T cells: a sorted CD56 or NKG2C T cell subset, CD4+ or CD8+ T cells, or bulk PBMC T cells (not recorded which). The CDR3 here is CASSQAWAGDTDTQYF.